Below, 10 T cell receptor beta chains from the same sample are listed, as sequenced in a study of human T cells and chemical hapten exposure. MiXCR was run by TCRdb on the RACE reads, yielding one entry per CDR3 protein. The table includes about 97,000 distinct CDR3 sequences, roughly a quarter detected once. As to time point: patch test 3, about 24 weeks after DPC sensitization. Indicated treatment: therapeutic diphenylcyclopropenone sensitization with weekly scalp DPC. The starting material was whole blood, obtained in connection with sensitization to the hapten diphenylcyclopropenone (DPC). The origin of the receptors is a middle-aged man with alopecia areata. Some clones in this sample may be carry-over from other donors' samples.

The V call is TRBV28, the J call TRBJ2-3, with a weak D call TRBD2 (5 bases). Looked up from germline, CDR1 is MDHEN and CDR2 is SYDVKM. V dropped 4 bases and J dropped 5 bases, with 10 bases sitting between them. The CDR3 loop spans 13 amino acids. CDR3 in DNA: TGTGCCAGCAGTTCCAAGGCGGGAGATACGCAGTATTTT. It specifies CASSSKAGDTQYF.

Written as DNA, the CDR3 is TGTGCCAGCAGCTTGTCTAGCGGGAGTTACAATGAGCAGTTCTTC. Translated, it gives CASSLSSGSYNEQFF. The chain employs TRBV6-2 or TRBV6-3 and TRBJ2-1, with 10 bases lining up with TRBD2. V shed 6 bases and J 4 bases; nucleotides not matched to a gene: 6. CDR1 and CDR2 (germline): MNHEY, SVGEGT. The CDR3 is 15 amino acids.

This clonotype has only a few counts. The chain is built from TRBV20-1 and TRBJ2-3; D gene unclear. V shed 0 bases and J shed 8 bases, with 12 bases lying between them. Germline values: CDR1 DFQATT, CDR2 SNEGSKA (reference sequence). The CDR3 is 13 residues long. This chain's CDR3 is CSARDSLIGTQYF. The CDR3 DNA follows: TGCAGTGCTAGAGACTCCCTGATTGGTACGCAGTATTTT.

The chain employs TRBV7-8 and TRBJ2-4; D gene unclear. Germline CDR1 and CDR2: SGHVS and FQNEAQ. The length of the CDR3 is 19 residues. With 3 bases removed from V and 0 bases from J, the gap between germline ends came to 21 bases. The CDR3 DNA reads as TGTGCCAGCAGCTTTTCGGCCAGTTTGCCCCCTCTAGCCAAAAACATTCAGTACTTC. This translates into CASSFSASLPPLAKNIQYF.

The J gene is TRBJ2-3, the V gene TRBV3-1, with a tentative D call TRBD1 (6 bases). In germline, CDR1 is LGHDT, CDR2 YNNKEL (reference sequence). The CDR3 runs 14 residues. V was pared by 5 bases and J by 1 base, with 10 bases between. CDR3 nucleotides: TGTGCCAGCAGCACGACAGGAGGCACAGATACGCAGTATTTT. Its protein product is CASSTTGGTDTQYF.

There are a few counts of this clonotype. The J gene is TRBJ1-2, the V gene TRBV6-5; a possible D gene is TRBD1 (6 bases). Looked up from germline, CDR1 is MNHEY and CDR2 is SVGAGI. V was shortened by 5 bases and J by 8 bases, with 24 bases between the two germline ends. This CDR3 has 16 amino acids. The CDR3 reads CASSRGGSGAGEGYTF. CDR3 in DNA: TGTGCCAGCAGTCGCGGGGGATCAGGGGCCGGAGAGGGCTACACCTTC.

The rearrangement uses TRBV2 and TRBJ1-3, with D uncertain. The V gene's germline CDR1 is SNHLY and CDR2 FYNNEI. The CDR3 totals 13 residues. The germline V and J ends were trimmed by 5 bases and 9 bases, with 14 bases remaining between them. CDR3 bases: TGTGCCAGCAGTCTGAAACAAGGAGGCACCATATATTTT. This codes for CASSLKQGGTIYF.

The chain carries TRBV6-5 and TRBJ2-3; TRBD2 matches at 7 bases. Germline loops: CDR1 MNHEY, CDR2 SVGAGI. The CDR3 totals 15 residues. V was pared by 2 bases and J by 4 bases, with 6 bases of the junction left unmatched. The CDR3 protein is CASSYGGSIPDTQYF. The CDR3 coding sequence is TGTGCCAGCAGTTACGGCGGGAGTATCCCAGATACGCAGTATTTT.

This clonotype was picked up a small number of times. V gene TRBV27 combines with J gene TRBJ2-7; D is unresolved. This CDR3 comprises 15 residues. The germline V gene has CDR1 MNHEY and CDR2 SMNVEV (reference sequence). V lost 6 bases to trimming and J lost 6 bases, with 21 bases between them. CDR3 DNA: TGTGCCAGCAGATTGACGGACGGATCCGAGCGCGAGCAGTACTTC. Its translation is CASRLTDGSEREQYF.

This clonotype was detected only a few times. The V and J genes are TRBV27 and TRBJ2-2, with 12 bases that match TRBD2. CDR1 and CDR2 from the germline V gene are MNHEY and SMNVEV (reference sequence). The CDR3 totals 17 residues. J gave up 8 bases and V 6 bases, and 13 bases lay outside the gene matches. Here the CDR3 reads CASSLQRLAGVAGELFF. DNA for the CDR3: TGTGCCAGCAGCCTCCAAAGACTAGCGGGAGTTGCGGGGGAGCTGTTTTTT.